The 27 T cell receptor beta chains below were found in one sample sequenced in a study of beta chain features in type 1 diabetes. The study reverse transcribed the entire isolated RNA, so it sequenced expressed TCRB transcripts. Repertoires were generated with immunoSEQ multiplex PCR, while TCRdb's copy carries only in-frame clones and drops some. Of 150,000 to 200,000 clones listed, over 7.5% are singletons. The sequenced material came from central memory CD4+ T cells from blood. The receptors derive from a woman between 18 and 29 years old in good health.

This clone was observed many times. This rearrangement joins TRBV5-8 to TRBJ2-7; 10 nucleotides line up with TRBD1. This CDR3 has 15 amino acids. Germline values: CDR1 SGHTS, CDR2 YDEGEE. The junction had 7 bases not matched to a gene; V was cut back by 4 bases and J by 3 bases. This CDR3 reads CASSLGTGENYEQYF. CDR3 in DNA: TGTGCCAGCAGCCTTGGGACAGGGGAGAACTACGAGCAGTACTTC.

The chain is built from TRBV7-2 and TRBJ1-2; a possible D gene is TRBD1 (6 bases). Germline CDR1 is SGHTA and CDR2 is FQGNSA. V was cut by 2 bases and J by 6 bases, with 10 bases left in between. The CDR3 contains 13 residues. The CDR3 bases are TGTGCCAGCAGCTTAAACAGGGAAGATGGCTACACCTTC. It yields the protein CASSLNREDGYTF. Full variable domain (outside the CDR3, taken from reference TRBV7-2 and TRBJ1-2): GAGVSQSPSNKVTEKGKDVELRCDPISGHTALYWYRQSLGQGLEFLIYFQGNSAPDKSGLPSDRFSAERTGGSVSTLTIQRTQQEDSAVYLCASSLNREDGYTFGSGTRLTVV.

This chain uses TRBV6-1 with TRBJ2-3; D may be TRBD2 (7 bases). The CDR3 runs to 12 residues. The V end was cut by 3 bases, the J end by 12 bases, with 13 bases between. Germline CDR1 is MNHNS and CDR2 is SASEGT. In DNA form, the CDR3 reads TGTGCCAGCAGTGAGCGGGGGCAGGGACAGTATTTT. Translated, it gives CASSERGQGQYF.

This clone was picked up a small number of times. The rearrangement joins TRBV18 to TRBJ1-5; D gene uncertain. The CDR3 length is 16 residues. The germline V gene has CDR1 KGHSH and CDR2 LQKENI. V was shortened by 5 bases and J by 3 bases, with 17 bases between the two germline ends. The CDR3 is CASSYQEVRHNQPQHF. CDR3 nucleotide sequence: TGTGCCAGCTCATACCAGGAGGTGAGGCACAATCAGCCCCAGCATTTT.

V usage is TRBV7-9 and J usage is TRBJ2-3, with TRBD2 identical over 7 bases. The CDR3 consists of 17 residues. Germline V gene lookup returns CDR1 SEHNR and CDR2 FQNEAQ (reference sequence). V lost 3 bases and J lost 2; bases outside the gene matches: 11. The CDR3 sequence: CASSFPAGRESTDTQYF. The CDR3 coding sequence is TGTGCCAGCAGCTTTCCAGCCGGGCGGGAGTCCACAGATACGCAGTATTTT.

The rearrangement joins TRBV28 to TRBJ1-5; TRBD1 might be the D (6 bases). The V end was cut by 5 bases, the J end by 6 bases, with 17 bases between. The CDR3 length is 15 residues. Germline lookup yields CDR1 MDHEN and CDR2 SYDVKM. Written as DNA, the CDR3 is TGTGCCAGCAGTGAGGGGCCCCAGGGGCGTCAGCCCCAGCATTTT. Its translation is CASSEGPQGRQPQHF.

This clone was seen a handful of times. This rearrangement joins TRBV5-1 to TRBJ2-3; tentatively, D is TRBD2 (6 bases). V was clipped by 0 bases and J by 0 bases, with 8 bases between them. Germline V gene lookup returns CDR1 SGHRS and CDR2 YFSETQ. The CDR3 is 15 amino acids. The CDR3 coding sequence is TGCGCCAGCAGCTTGGGGAGGGCCAGCACAGATACGCAGTATTTT. Its protein is CASSLGRASTDTQYF.

There are a few counts of this clone. This chain connects TRBV7-2 to TRBJ1-2, with a weak D call TRBD1 (6 bases). The V end was cut by 0 bases, the J end by 6 bases, with 14 bases between. The CDR3 sequence is 15 residues long. Germline V lookup: CDR1 SGHTA, CDR2 FQGNSA. Here the CDR3 DNA reads TGTGCCAGCAGCTTAGCGAAGGGACACGCGAATGGCTACACCTTC. This codes for CASSLAKGHANGYTF.

In its sample, this clone was seen a few times. This sequence joins TRBV10-3 and TRBJ1-1; maybe TRBD1 (5 bases). CDR1 and CDR2 from the germline V gene are ENHRY and SYGVKD. V was trimmed by 6 bases and J by 1 base, leaving 9 bases between them. CDR3 size: 13 residues. Written as DNA, the CDR3 is TGTGCCATCAGATCCGACAGGAACACTGAAGCTTTCTTT. It codes for CAIRSDRNTEAFF.

A few counts support this clone. The chain employs TRBV11-1 and TRBJ2-6; D is uncertain. V shed 1 base and J shed 4 bases, with 14 bases lying between them. The CDR3 is 17 amino acids. The V gene's germline CDR1 is SGHAT and CDR2 FQDESV (reference sequence). The CDR3 DNA follows: TGTGCCAGCAGCTTAGGGCAGCAACTACTAGGGGCCAACGTCCTGACTTTC. Its translation is CASSLGQQLLGANVLTF. Based on the CDR3 plus reference TRBV11-1 and TRBJ2-6, the full variable domain is EAEVAQSPRYKITEKSQAVAFWCDPISGHATLYWYRQILGQGPELLVQFQDESVVDDSQLPKDRFSAERLKGVDSTLKIQPAELGDSAMYLCASSLGQQLLGANVLTFGAGSRLTVL.

The CDR3 region is CASSPGAGERGYTF. The CDR3 nucleotides read TGTGCCAGCAGCCCTGGGGCAGGGGAACGTGGCTACACCTTC. V and J are TRBV7-8 and TRBJ1-2, with a possible D match to TRBD1 (6 bases). In germline, CDR1 is SGHVS, CDR2 FQNEAQ. The CDR3 has 14 amino acids. The ends were cut back, 5 bases at V and 7 bases at J, with 17 bases in the middle.

This rearrangement joins TRBV30 to TRBJ1-3; tentative D call: TRBD1 (5 bases). This CDR3 has 13 amino acids. V was pared by 6 bases and J by 1 base, with 10 bases between. The germline gives CDR1 GTSNPN, CDR2 SVGIG (reference sequence). The CDR3 loop is CACSRASGNTIYF. For the CDR3, the DNA is TGTGCCTGCTCCAGGGCTTCTGGAAACACCATATATTTT.

The chain couples TRBV27 to TRBJ2-1; D is perhaps TRBD2 (6 bases). Per the germline V gene, CDR1 is MNHEY and CDR2 is SMNVEV (reference sequence). The ends were cut back, 10 bases at V and 7 bases at J, with 20 bases in the middle. The CDR3 is 14 residues long. CDR3 sequence (DNA): TGTGCCACCCACCGGGGGAGACGGACGAATGAGCAGTTCTTC. Protein sequence: CATHRGRRTNEQFF.

The chain recombines TRBV2 with TRBJ1-2; D ambiguous. Germline V gene data show CDR1 as SNHLY and CDR2 as FYNNEI. Between the trimmed V and J ends, which lost 6 bases and 7 bases, there was a span of 15 bases. The length of the CDR3 is 13 residues. The CDR3 DNA sequence: TGTGCCAGCAGGCTCGGACTAGGCTTTGGCTACACCTTC. This encodes CASRLGLGFGYTF.

This clone was detected only a few times. The chain recombines TRBV2 with TRBJ1-1; D is uncertain. The V and J ends lost 4 bases and 3 bases respectively, with 12 bases between them. Germline V CDR1 and CDR2: SNHLY, FYNNEI. This CDR3 region has 14 residues. CDR3: CASSVRGLDTEAFF. CDR3 bases: TGTGCCAGCAGTGTCCGGGGTTTGGACACTGAAGCTTTCTTT. Full variable domain (outside the CDR3, taken from reference TRBV2 and TRBJ1-1): EPEVTQTPSHQVTQMGQEVILRCVPISNHLYFYWYRQILGQKVEFLVSFYNNEISEKSEIFDDQFSVERPDGSNFTLKIRSTKLEDSAMYFCASSVRGLDTEAFFGQGTRLTVV.

This clone has a handful of counts. This chain uses TRBV10-3 with TRBJ2-1; TRBD2 matches at 12 bases. Trimming removed 8 bases from V and 7 bases from J; junction bases left unmatched: 0. The CDR3 consists of 12 residues. Germline values: CDR1 ENHRY, CDR2 SYGVKD. The CDR3 protein is CAIGTSGNEQFF. CDR3 sequence (DNA): TGTGCCATCGGGACTAGCGGGAATGAGCAGTTCTTC.

This clone showed up just a few times. V is TRBV30 and J is TRBJ2-2; D is undetermined. V was cut by 0 bases and J by 5 bases, with 7 bases left in between. The CDR3 sequence is 13 residues long. From germline, CDR1 is GTSNPN and CDR2 SVGIG (reference sequence). CDR3 DNA: TGTGCCTGGAGTGTATCGAGAACCGGGGAGCTGTTTTTT. Translation gives CAWSVSRTGELFF.

This sequence joins TRBV5-4 and TRBJ1-2; D is unresolved. The germline gives CDR1 SGHNT, CDR2 YYREEE (reference sequence). The V end was cut by 9 bases, the J end by 7 bases, with 28 bases between. CDR3 size: 16 residues. This chain's CDR3 is CAISPGGLGGSVGYTF. The CDR3 bases are TGTGCCATCTCCCCTGGTGGCCTTGGCGGTAGTGTTGGCTACACCTTC.

V usage is TRBV15 and J usage is TRBJ2-7, with 10 bases identical to TRBD1. CDR3 size: 16 residues. Germline trimming cut 4 bases from V and 3 bases from J; bases unmatched to any gene: 9. From germline, CDR1 is LNHNV and CDR2 YYDKDF (reference sequence). The CDR3 reads CATSTPPGQGNYEQYF. CDR3 nucleotides: TGTGCCACCAGCACCCCACCGGGACAGGGGAACTACGAGCAGTACTTC.

The V call is TRBV9, the J call TRBJ2-7, with 13 bases aligning to TRBD2. Germline V lookup: CDR1 SGDLS, CDR2 YYNGEE. The CDR3 loop spans 15 amino acids. The V and J ends lost 4 bases and 5 bases, in that order; junction bases with no gene match: 6. CDR3 region: CASSPSGLAGDEQYF. The CDR3 nucleotides read TGTGCCAGCAGCCCCTCCGGACTAGCGGGGGACGAGCAGTACTTC.

This sequence joins TRBV7-9 and TRBJ2-3; the match to TRBD2 covers 12 bases. V was pared by 10 bases and J by 2 bases, with 4 bases of the junction left unmatched. This CDR3 has 14 residues. Germline CDR1 is SEHNR and CDR2 is FQNEAQ (reference sequence). DNA for the CDR3: TGTGCCACCACTAGCGGGAGGATCACAGATACGCAGTATTTT. It yields the protein CATTSGRITDTQYF.

V gene TRBV7-8 combines with J gene TRBJ1-5; TRBD1 is a possible D gene (5 bases). Trimming left V 4 bases short and J 9 bases short, with 13 bases between. There are 13 residues in the CDR3. CDR1 is SGHVS and CDR2 is FQNEAQ in the germline V gene. CDR3 coding DNA: TGTGCCAGCAGCTACGTCGGGGGACGGCCCCAGCATTTT. Protein product: CASSYVGGRPQHF.

The table lists this clone with a few counts. The chain joins TRBV5-1 to TRBJ2-3; tentatively, D is TRBD2 (5 bases). Per the germline V gene, CDR1 is SGHRS and CDR2 is YFSETQ. The V end lost 3 bases, the J end lost 0 bases, and 11 bases lay between the germline ends. This CDR3 comprises 15 residues. CDR3 loop: CASSYRDSSTDTQYF. The CDR3 DNA reads as TGCGCCAGCAGCTACCGGGATTCTAGCACAGATACGCAGTATTTT. The full variable domain, in which reference TRBV5-1 and TRBJ2-3 provide the parts outside the CDR3, is KAGVTQTPRYLIKTRGQQVTLSCSPISGHRSVSWYQQTPGQGLQFLFEYFSETQRNKGNFPGRFSGRQFSNSRSEMNVSTLELGDSALYLCASSYRDSSTDTQYFGPGTRLTVL.

This clone showed up just a few times. J is TRBJ2-3 and V is TRBV5-1, with D possibly being TRBD1 (5 bases). Trimming pared 4 bases from V and 3 bases from J, leaving 12 bases between. The CDR3 extends over 14 amino acids. Germline CDR1 is SGHRS and CDR2 is YFSETQ. This chain's CDR3 is CASSPGHSTDTQYF. In DNA, the CDR3 is TGCGCCAGCAGCCCAGGACACTCTACAGATACGCAGTATTTT.

The rearrangement joins TRBV5-4 to TRBJ2-1; D is perhaps TRBD2 (6 bases). In germline, CDR1 is SGHNT, CDR2 YYREEE (reference sequence). This CDR3 has 13 amino acids. The V and J ends lost 4 bases and 10 bases respectively, with 15 bases between them. The CDR3 is CASSLGGEEEQFF. The CDR3 DNA reads as TGTGCCAGCAGCCTTGGCGGGGAGGAGGAGCAGTTCTTC.

This clone was counted between two and nine times. The chain couples TRBV9 to TRBJ1-1, with 7 bases lining up with TRBD1. The CDR3 is 14 residues long. Germline CDR1 and CDR2: SGDLS and YYNGEE. After removal of 4 bases from V and 1 base from J, the junction contained 4 bases not matched to a gene. In nucleotides, the CDR3 is TGTGCCAGCAGCAAGGGACAGTCGAACACTGAAGCTTTCTTT. This sequence encodes CASSKGQSNTEAFF.

This clone has just a few counts. This chain uses TRBV7-2 with TRBJ1-4, with 10 bases fitting TRBD1. V shed 4 bases and J 7 bases; nucleotides not matched to a gene: 3. Germline assignment: CDR1 SGHTA and CDR2 FQGNSA. CDR3 length equals 14 residues. The CDR3 here is CASSSRDRGEKLFF. The CDR3 bases are TGTGCCAGCAGCTCCCGGGACAGGGGTGAAAAACTGTTTTTT.